This TCR beta chain was recorded in a study of T cells in women clearing cervical HPV infection. Study information: Cases: HPV16-related CIN3 or worse on histology, 2 invasive cancers. HLA type could not be excluded as a confounder.

Study-wide results and limits: A classifier using richness and V gene abundances reached an AUC of approximately 0.8. T-cell numbers per sample were unknown and may explain richness differences.

The CDR3 has 15 amino acids. Germline lookup yields CDR1 DFQATT and CDR2 SNEGSKA (reference sequence). The repertoire was sequenced with immunoSEQ multiplex PCR; TCRdb's copy has only in-frame clones and lacks some. This sample's clone table lists some 33,000 clones. For this clone: Antigen: not known. The CDR3 end is not reached by the read, which stops 3 residues before it; the germline J gene fills it in.

This rearrangement joins TRBV20-1 to TRBJ1-2, with a tentative D call TRBD1 (6 bases). Sequenced material: blood buffy coat. This receptor was taken from a woman aged 18 to 75 with a cervical HPV16 infection that either progressed to CIN3+ or cleared (not recorded which). CDR3 in amino acids: CSARDRGRGTYDYTF. The CDR3 DNA, read in part, is TGCAGTGCTAGAGATCGGGGCAGGGGAACCTACGAC.